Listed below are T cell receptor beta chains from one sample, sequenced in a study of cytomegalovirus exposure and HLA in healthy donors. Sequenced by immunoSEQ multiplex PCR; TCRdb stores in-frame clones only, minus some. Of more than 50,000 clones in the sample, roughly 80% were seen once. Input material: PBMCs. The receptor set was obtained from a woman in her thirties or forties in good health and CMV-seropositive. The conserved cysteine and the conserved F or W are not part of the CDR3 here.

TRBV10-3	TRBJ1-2	AISESRTGNYGYT
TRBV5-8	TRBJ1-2	ASSLDFPGINYGYT
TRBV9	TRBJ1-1	ASSVGGQPGEAF
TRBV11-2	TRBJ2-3	ASSTVGVRTDTQY
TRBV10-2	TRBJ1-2	ASSETQVHYGYT
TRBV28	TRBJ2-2	ASQGTNTGELF
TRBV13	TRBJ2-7	ASSGDIVGNEQY
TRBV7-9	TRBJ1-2	ASVDRDYGYT
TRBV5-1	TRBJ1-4	ASSAGPGEEKLF
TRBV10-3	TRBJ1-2	AISEGQRSYGYT
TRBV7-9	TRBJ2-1	ASSLRQLSGSYNEQF
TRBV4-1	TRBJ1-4	ASSPALRTGRDTPTNEKLF
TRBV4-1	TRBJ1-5	ASSQVPGQNQPQH
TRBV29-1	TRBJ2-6	SAYDRFGANVLT
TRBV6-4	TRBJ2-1	ASSDTAGGGYNEQF
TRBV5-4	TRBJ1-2	ASSLPGQGNYGYT
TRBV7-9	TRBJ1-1	ASSERQGKPEAF
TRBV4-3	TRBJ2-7	ASSQAVGGYEQY
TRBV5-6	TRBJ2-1	ASSFLGRTDNEQF
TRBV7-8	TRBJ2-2	ASSPGLAGGTGELF
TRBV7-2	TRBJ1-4	ASSAVKETGLSEKLF
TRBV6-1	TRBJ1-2	ASSDRGNYGYT
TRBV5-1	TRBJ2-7	ASSLGTPYEQY
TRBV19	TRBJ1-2	ASTPTGARYGYT
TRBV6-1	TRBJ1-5	ASSARVGNPNQPQH
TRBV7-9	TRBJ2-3	ASSRTGTGGFSDTQY
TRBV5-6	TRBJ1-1	ASSSEQGGGTEAF
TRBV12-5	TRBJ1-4	ASGLDPGQGTNEKLF
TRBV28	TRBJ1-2	ASSPGNYGYT
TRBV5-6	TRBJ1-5	ASSSYRGLQPQH
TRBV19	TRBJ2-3	ASSPRGAHTDTQY
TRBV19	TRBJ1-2	ASSIRDPSSPRRGYT
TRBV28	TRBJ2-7	ASSATGGEDREGMVEQY
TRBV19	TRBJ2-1	ASSGTISDNEQF
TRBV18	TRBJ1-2	ASSFSGTGGAGYGYT
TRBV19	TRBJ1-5	ASSITPGSNQPQH
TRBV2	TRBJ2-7	ASSEDSSYEQY
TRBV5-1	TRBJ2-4	ASSLSSGGFGKNIQY
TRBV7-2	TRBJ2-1	ASSRQAASSYNEQF
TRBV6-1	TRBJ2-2	ASISTGVGGLF